The 7 T cell receptor beta chains below were found in one sample sequenced in a study of CD8 T cells in Susac syndrome (dated by TCRdb to about 2019). The library was produced with the immunoSEQ multiplex PCR assay. RNA was extracted using the RNeasy kit, and about 0.5 to 1 ug of the RNA was reverse transcribed with random hexamers. TCRdb took the public reads, trimmed them with fastp at Q25, ran MiXCR for clone calling and kept in-frame beta chains. One record per CDR3 amino acid sequence lists the most common genes and DNA. Within this sample are approximately 150,000 distinct CDR3 sequences, with over 75% of them counted one time only. The top ten clonotypes cover about 0.51% of the sample. Material: CD8+ T cells from PBMCs. The receptors here all came from a human donor with multiple sclerosis.

This chain's CDR3 is CSAVATEAFF. The CDR3 DNA sequence: TGCAGCGCGGTGGCGACTGAAGCTTTCTTT. The V gene is TRBV29-1, the J gene TRBJ1-1; D unresolved. The V gene's germline CDR1 is SQVTM and CDR2 ANQGSEA. This CDR3 has 10 residues. Between the trimmed V and J ends, which lost 7 bases and 5 bases, there was a span of 8 bases.

The V and J genes are TRBV5-1 and TRBJ2-7; D ambiguous. The CDR3 has 13 residues. The V gene lost 4 bases and the J gene lost 0 bases, with 8 bases spanning the gap. Germline CDR1 reads SGHRS; CDR2 reads YFSETQ. The CDR3 is CASSPPASYEQYF. Here the CDR3 DNA reads TGCGCCAGCAGCCCCCCGGCCTCCTACGAGCAGTACTTC.

This sequence joins TRBV2 and TRBJ1-1; 7 bases line up with TRBD1. Germline CDR1 and CDR2: SNHLY and FYNNEI. With 6 bases clipped from V and 1 base from J, the junction kept 2 bases outside the gene matches. This CDR3 has 13 residues. The DNA of the CDR3 is TGTGCCAGCAGGGGGACAGAGAACACTGAAGCTTTCTTT. Its protein product is CASRGTENTEAFF.

The chain couples TRBV7-9 to TRBJ2-2; D not resolved. Trimming stripped 6 bases from V and 10 bases from J, with 12 bases between. Germline CDR1 and CDR2: SEHNR and FQNEAQ (reference sequence). This CDR3 region has 12 residues. CDR3 amino acids: CASRAREAELFF. The CDR3 nucleotides read TGTGCCAGCAGGGCCAGAGAGGCGGAGCTGTTTTTT.

This chain joins TRBV28 and TRBJ1-6; no definite D call. The CDR3 consists of 14 residues. Germline V gene sequence: CDR1 MDHEN, CDR2 SYDVKM. Trimming took 3 bases from V and 5 from J, leaving 8 bases between them. The CDR3 sequence is CASSFYGNNSPLHF. The CDR3, as DNA: TGTGCCAGCAGTTTCTACGGGAATAATTCACCCCTCCACTTT.

This clonotype was seen only a few times. This chain connects TRBV29-1 to TRBJ2-1; D gene uncertain. Trimming cost V 4 bases and J 5 bases, with 3 bases left between them. Germline V CDR1 and CDR2: SQVTM, ANQGSEA. The CDR3 has 10 residues. The CDR3 region has the DNA TGCAGCGTTGTCAACAATGAGCAGTTCTTC. Its protein is CSVVNNEQFF.

In its sample, this clonotype was seen a few times. The chain has TRBV4-1 and TRBJ1-1; possible D gene TRBD1, 6 bases. The ends were cut back, 1 base at V and 3 bases at J, with 15 bases in the middle. In germline, CDR1 is MGHRA, CDR2 YSYEKL. The CDR3 consists of 16 residues. The CDR3 coding sequence is TGCGCCAGCAGCCAAGTAACCGGGGGCGAGGACACTGAAGCTTTCTTT. Its protein product is CASSQVTGGEDTEAFF.